Given below is one TCR beta chain in context. Its antigen is as yet unknown. These data come from a study of yellow fever vaccine responses in identical twins. TCRdb reprocessed the RT-PCR reads via MiXCR and lists one record per CDR3 protein. The table has approximately 2,500 distinct CDR3 sequences, roughly 78% seen once. Study-level results: As reported, the vaccine T cell response of twins seemed partly convergent and partly personalized.

The source of this sequence is a female donor who received the yellow fever vaccine. The sequencing used T cells from blood (PBMCs), unsorted or a sorted subset (not recorded which), collected before or after yellow fever vaccination (not recorded which).

CDR3 coding DNA: TGTGCCAGCAGCCAACCCTCAAGAACCTACGAGCAGTACTTC. Its translation: CASSQPSRTYEQYF. This rearrangement joins TRBV11-3 to TRBJ2-7; D unresolved. With 5 bases removed from V and 2 bases from J, the gap between germline ends came to 13 bases. The germline CDR1 and CDR2 sequences are SGHNT and YENEEA. This CDR3 comprises 14 residues.